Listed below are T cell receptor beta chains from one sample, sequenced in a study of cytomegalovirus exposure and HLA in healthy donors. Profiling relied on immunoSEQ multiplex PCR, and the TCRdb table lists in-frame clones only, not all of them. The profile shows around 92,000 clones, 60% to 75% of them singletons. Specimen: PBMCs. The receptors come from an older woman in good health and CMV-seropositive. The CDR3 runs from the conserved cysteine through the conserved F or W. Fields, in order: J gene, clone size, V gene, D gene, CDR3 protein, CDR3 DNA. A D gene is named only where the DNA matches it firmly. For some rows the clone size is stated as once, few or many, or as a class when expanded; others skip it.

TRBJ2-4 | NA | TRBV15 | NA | CATSRDLLSGVQNIQYF | TGTGCCACCAGCAGAGATTTACTCAGCGGAGTCCAAAACATTCAGTACTTC
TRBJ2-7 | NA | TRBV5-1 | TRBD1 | CASSTNPGQGDYEQYF | TGCGCCAGCAGCACAAATCCGGGACAGGGAGACTACGAGCAGTACTTC
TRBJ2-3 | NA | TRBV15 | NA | CATSSSSSSTDTQYF | TGTGCCACCAGCAGTTCTAGCTCCAGCACAGATACGCAGTATTTT
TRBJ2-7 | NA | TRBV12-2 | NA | CASRLVPRVWREVTTYEQYF | TGTGCAAGTCGCTTAGTCCCTCGGGTGTGGCGGGAGGTGACTACCTACGAGCAGTACTTC
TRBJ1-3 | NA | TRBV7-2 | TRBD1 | CASSLAGTGFNTIYF | TGTGCCAGCAGCTTAGCCGGGACAGGGTTTAACACCATATATTTT
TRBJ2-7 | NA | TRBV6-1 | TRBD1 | CASSVDRGYEQYF | TGTGCCAGCAGTGTAGACAGGGGCTACGAGCAGTACTTC
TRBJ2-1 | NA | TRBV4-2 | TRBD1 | CASSQTGQGDGEQFF | TGTGCCAGCAGCCAAACGGGGCAGGGGGATGGGGAGCAGTTCTTC
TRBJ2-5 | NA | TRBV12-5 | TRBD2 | CASNPGLAGVGAETQYF | TGTGCTAGTAACCCGGGACTAGCGGGAGTTGGGGCAGAGACCCAGTACTTC
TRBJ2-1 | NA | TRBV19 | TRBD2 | CASSIDYGTSGRTGEQFF | TGTGCCAGTAGTATAGATTATGGGACTAGCGGGAGAACGGGTGAGCAGTTCTTC
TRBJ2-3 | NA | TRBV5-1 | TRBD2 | CASSPSGSTDTQYF | TGCGCCAGCAGCCCTAGCGGCAGCACAGATACGCAGTATTTT
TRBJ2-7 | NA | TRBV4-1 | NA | CASSPVVGVSYEQYF | TGCGCCAGCAGCCCGGTGGTGGGAGTCAGTTACGAGCAGTACTTC
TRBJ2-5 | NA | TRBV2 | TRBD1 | CASSQGEETQYF | TGTGCCAGCAGCCAGGGGGAGGAGACCCAGTACTTC
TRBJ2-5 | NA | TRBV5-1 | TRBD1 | CASSLWDRVAETQYF | TGCGCCAGCAGCTTGTGGGACAGGGTGGCAGAGACCCAGTACTTC
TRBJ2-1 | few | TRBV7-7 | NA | CASSLGTPFSYNEQFF | TGTGCTAGCAGCTTAGGGACACCCTTCTCCTACAATGAGCAGTTCTTC
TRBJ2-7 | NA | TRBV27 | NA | CASSLEQGHYEQYF | TGTGCCAGCAGTTTGGAACAGGGTCATTACGAGCAGTACTTC
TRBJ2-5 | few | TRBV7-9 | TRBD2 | CASSRGPSGEQETQYF | TGTGCCAGCAGCCGAGGCCCTAGCGGGGAACAAGAGACCCAGTACTTC
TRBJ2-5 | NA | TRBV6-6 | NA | CASSPEVGGRETQYF | TGTGCCAGCAGTCCCGAGGTGGGGGGGCGAGAGACCCAGTACTTC
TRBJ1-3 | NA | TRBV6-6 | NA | CASSYAESGNTIYF | TGTGCCAGCAGTTACGCGGAGTCTGGAAACACCATATATTTT
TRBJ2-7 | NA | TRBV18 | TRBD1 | CASSGGTGGIVEQYF | TGTGCCAGCTCAGGCGGGACAGGAGGAATAGTCGAGCAGTACTTC
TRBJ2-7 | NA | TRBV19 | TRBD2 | CASSMGTSFYEQYF | TGTGCCAGTAGTATGGGGACTAGTTTCTACGAGCAGTACTTC
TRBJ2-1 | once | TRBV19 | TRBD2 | CASSRTSGTNEQFF | TGTGCCAGTAGTAGGACTAGCGGGACCAATGAGCAGTTCTTC
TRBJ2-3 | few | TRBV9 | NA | CASSETPDTQYF | TGTGCCAGCAGTGAAACTCCAGATACGCAGTATTTT
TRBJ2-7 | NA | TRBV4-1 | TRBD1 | CASSQGGTGVYEQYF | TGCGCCAGCAGCCAAGGAGGGACAGGGGTATACGAGCAGTACTTC
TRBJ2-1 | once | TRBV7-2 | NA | CASSLIRGSNNEQFF | TGTGCCAGCAGCTTGATAAGGGGATCAAACAATGAGCAGTTCTTC
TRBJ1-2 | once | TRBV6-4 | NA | CASSDGGSGYTF | TGTGCCAGCAGTGACGGGGGCTCCGGCTACACCTTC
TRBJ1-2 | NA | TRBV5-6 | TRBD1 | CASSRGQGAFGYTF | TGTGCCAGCAGCAGGGGACAGGGGGCGTTCGGCTACACCTTC
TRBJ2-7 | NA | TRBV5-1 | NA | CASSLGVSLGGRDEQYF | TGCGCCAGCAGCTTGGGAGTATCACTAGGAGGAAGGGACGAGCAGTACTTC
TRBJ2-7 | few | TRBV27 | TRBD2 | CASSPNPTSVTYEQYF | TGTGCCAGCAGCCCAAATCCGACTAGCGTAACCTACGAGCAGTACTTC
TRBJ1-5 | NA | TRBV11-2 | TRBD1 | CASSLGPGQSNQPQHF | TGTGCCAGCAGCTTAGGTCCGGGACAGAGCAATCAGCCCCAGCATTTT
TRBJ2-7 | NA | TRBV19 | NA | CASNQALRGEQYF | TGTGCCAGTAATCAGGCGCTTCGAGGGGAGCAGTACTTC
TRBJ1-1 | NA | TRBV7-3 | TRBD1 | CASSLFDRVAFF | TGTGCCAGCAGCTTATTTGACAGGGTTGCTTTCTTT
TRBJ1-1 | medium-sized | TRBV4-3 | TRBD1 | CASSHGQGATEAFF | TGCGCCAGCAGCCATGGACAGGGGGCAACTGAAGCTTTCTTT
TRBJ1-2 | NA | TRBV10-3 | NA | CAISDPDRTSNYGYTF | TGTGCCATCAGTGACCCCGACAGGACATCTAACTATGGCTACACCTTC
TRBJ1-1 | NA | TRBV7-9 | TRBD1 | CASSWTGDTEAFF | TGTGCCAGCAGCTGGACAGGGGACACTGAAGCTTTCTTT
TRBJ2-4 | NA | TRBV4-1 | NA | CASSTRQETKNIQYF | TGCGCCAGCAGCACCCGACAGGAGACCAAAAACATTCAGTACTTC
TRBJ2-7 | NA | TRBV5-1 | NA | CASSLGRDTYEQYF | TGCGCCAGCAGCTTGGGTCGGGACACCTACGAGCAGTACTTC
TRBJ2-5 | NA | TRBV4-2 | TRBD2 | CASSQDVATSGGRKETQYF | TGTGCCAGCAGCCAAGATGTGGCGACTAGCGGGGGGCGAAAAGAGACCCAGTACTTC
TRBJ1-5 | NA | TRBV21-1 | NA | CASSWKGGPKDQPQHF | TGTGCCAGCAGCTGGAAAGGGGGCCCCAAAGATCAGCCCCAGCATTTT
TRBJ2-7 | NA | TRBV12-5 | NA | CARRNYEQYF | TGTGCTAGGAGAAACTACGAGCAGTACTTC